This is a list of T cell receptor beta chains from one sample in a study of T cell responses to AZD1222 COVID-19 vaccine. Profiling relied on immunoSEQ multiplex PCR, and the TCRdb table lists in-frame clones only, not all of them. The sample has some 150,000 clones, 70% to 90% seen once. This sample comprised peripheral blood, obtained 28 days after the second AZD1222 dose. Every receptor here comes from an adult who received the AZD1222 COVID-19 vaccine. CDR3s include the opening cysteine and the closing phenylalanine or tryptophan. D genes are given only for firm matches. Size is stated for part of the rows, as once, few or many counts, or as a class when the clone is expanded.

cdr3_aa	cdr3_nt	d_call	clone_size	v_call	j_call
CSVRRGIEQYF	TGCAGCGTTCGGAGAGGGATCGAGCAGTACTTC	-	-	TRBV29-1	TRBJ2-7
CASRPTLTVNEKLFF	TGTGCAAGTCGCCCTACCTTGACCGTTAATGAAAAACTGTTTTTT	-	-	TRBV12-2	TRBJ1-4
CASSQPAGGRITGELFF	TGTGCCAGCAGCCAACCGGCGGGGGGACGGATCACCGGGGAGCTGTTTTTT	TRBD2	-	TRBV4-2	TRBJ2-2
CASSMGTLNTEAFF	TGTGCCAGTAGTATGGGGACCTTGAACACTGAAGCTTTCTTT	-	-	TRBV19	TRBJ1-1
CASSQTPGQGTGELFF	TGTGCCAGCAGCCAAACACCGGGACAGGGTACCGGGGAGCTGTTTTTT	TRBD1	-	TRBV14	TRBJ2-2
CASRPDFVGNTIYF	TGTGCCAGCAGGCCGGACTTCGTCGGAAACACCATATATTTT	-	-	TRBV6-5	TRBJ1-3
CSVDRGGTEAFF	TGCAGCGTTGACCGGGGGGGGACTGAAGCTTTCTTT	-	-	TRBV29-1	TRBJ1-1
CASSPQTGHGDEQFF	TGTGCCAGCAGCCCTCAGACAGGGCACGGGGATGAGCAGTTCTTC	TRBD1	once	TRBV11-2	TRBJ2-1
CASSLYSSGDNEQFF	TGTGCCAGCAGCTTGTATTCTAGCGGGGACAATGAGCAGTTCTTC	TRBD2	-	TRBV5-4	TRBJ2-1
CASSETPEATRRNQPQHF	TGTGCCAGCAGTGAAACCCCAGAAGCCACTAGGCGCAATCAGCCCCAGCATTTT	-	-	TRBV25-1	TRBJ1-5
CSVEGIGHEAFF	TGCAGCGTTGAAGGGATTGGGCATGAAGCTTTCTTT	-	once	TRBV29-1	TRBJ1-1
CSVSDPWSNTEAFF	TGCAGCGTTTCAGATCCCTGGTCGAACACTGAAGCTTTCTTT	-	-	TRBV29-1	TRBJ1-1
CASKRAGNNYEQYF	TGTGCCAGTAAAAGGGCGGGTAACAACTACGAGCAGTACTTC	-	once	TRBV7-2	TRBJ2-7
CASSYPLGSYTF	TGTGCCAGCAGTTACCCCTTGGGAAGCTACACCTTC	-	few	TRBV7-9	TRBJ1-2
CASSYDRLGGNTIYF	TGTGCCAGCAGTTACGACAGGCTGGGGGGAAACACCATATATTTT	-	-	TRBV6-5	TRBJ1-3
CATSDPGTGGSYEQYF	TGTGCCACCAGTGACCCTGGGACAGGGGGCTCCTACGAGCAGTACTTC	TRBD1	-	TRBV24-1	TRBJ2-7
CASSRQYYGYTF	TGTGCCAGTAGTCGACAGTACTATGGCTACACCTTC	-	-	TRBV19	TRBJ1-2
CAWSPTGNTEAFF	TGTGCCTGGAGTCCAACGGGGAACACTGAAGCTTTCTTT	-	once	TRBV30	TRBJ1-1
CASRGPPNTGELFF	TGTGCCAGTAGAGGCCCACCGAACACCGGGGAGCTGTTTTTT	-	once	TRBV19	TRBJ2-2
CASSPDMVGLEQYF	TGTGCCAGCAGCCCAGACATGGTAGGACTCGAGCAGTACTTC	-	-	TRBV3-1/TRBV3-2	TRBJ2-7
CASSPWVDEQFF	TGTGCCAGCTCACCTTGGGTTGATGAGCAGTTCTTC	-	-	TRBV18	TRBJ2-1
CASSHRDSFSNTEAFF	TGTGCCAGCAGCCACCGGGACAGCTTTTCGAACACTGAAGCTTTCTTT	TRBD1	once	TRBV3-1/TRBV3-2	TRBJ1-1
CASRDQDNYEQYF	TGTGCCAGCCGGGATCAGGACAATTACGAGCAGTACTTC	-	-	TRBV6-5	TRBJ2-7
CASSQALGTDAGNTIYF	TGCGCCAGCAGCCAAGCCCTAGGGACAGATGCTGGAAACACCATATATTTT	TRBD1	-	TRBV4-1	TRBJ1-3
CASSTPGQGTTEQFF	TGTGCCAGCAGCACACCGGGACAGGGGACGACTGAGCAGTTCTTC	TRBD1	-	TRBV5-6	TRBJ2-1
CASSSPSGGTDTQYF	TGTGCCAGCAGCTCGCCTAGCGGGGGGACAGATACGCAGTATTTT	TRBD2	-	TRBV5-4	TRBJ2-3
CASSQWYSNNEQFF	TGTGCCAGCAGCCAATGGTACAGTAACAATGAGCAGTTCTTC	-	-	TRBV16	TRBJ2-1
CASSLVSAGATSTDTQYF	TGTGCCAGCAGCTTAGTATCCGCAGGGGCTACTAGCACAGATACGCAGTATTTT	-	-	TRBV7-6	TRBJ2-3
CASSQGYEQYF	TGTGCCAGCAGCCAAGGCTACGAGCAGTACTTC	-	-	TRBV3-1/TRBV3-2	TRBJ2-7
CASKNGGSSTDTQYF	TGTGCCAGTAAAAATGGCGGATCTAGCACAGATACGCAGTATTTT	-	-	TRBV19	TRBJ2-3
CASGVLGVQETQYF	TGTGCCAGCGGGGTTCTGGGGGTTCAAGAGACCCAGTACTTC	-	-	TRBV7-9	TRBJ2-5
CASTGEGTQPQHF	TGTGCCAGCACCGGGGAGGGGACTCAGCCCCAGCATTTT	-	-	TRBV2	TRBJ1-5
CASSPPGNGYTF	TGTGCCAGCTCACCACCGGGGAATGGCTACACCTTC	-	-	TRBV18	TRBJ1-2
CASSLMTASNEKLFF	TGTGCCAGCTCACTCATGACAGCCTCTAATGAAAAACTGTTTTTT	-	-	TRBV18	TRBJ1-4